This T cell receptor (beta chain) was sequenced for a study of T-cell memory formation after mild COVID-19. Study as a whole: TCR clusters mostly belonged to single donors.

TCRdb used MiXCR to reprocess the 5' RACE reads, holding one entry per CDR3 protein. The sample carries 400,000 to 500,000 distinct CDR3 sequences, roughly 24% recorded once. Trimming cost V 9 bases and J 0 bases, with 17 bases left between them. The CDR3 sequence is 16 residues long. Germline V gene data show CDR1 as KGHDR and CDR2 as SFDVKD. The study, taken as a whole, reports: Detection of some responders pre-infection suggested pre-existing cross-reactive memory T cells participated. Second-wave clones with a day 37 peak had unconfirmed SARS-CoV-2 specificity.

This clonotype has more than one count but fewer than ten. Its antigen is as yet unknown. Source material: PBMCs or a T cell subset sorted from them (not recorded which). This receptor was taken from an adult woman who had mild COVID-19 (a few samples of this study predate the infection). Cell type and time point are not known. The chain recombines TRBV24-1 with TRBJ1-5; D unclear. DNA for the CDR3: TGTGCCACCGCCCCCCCGCGGGAGAATAGCAATCAGCCCCAGCATTTT. Its protein product is CATAPPRENSNQPQHF.